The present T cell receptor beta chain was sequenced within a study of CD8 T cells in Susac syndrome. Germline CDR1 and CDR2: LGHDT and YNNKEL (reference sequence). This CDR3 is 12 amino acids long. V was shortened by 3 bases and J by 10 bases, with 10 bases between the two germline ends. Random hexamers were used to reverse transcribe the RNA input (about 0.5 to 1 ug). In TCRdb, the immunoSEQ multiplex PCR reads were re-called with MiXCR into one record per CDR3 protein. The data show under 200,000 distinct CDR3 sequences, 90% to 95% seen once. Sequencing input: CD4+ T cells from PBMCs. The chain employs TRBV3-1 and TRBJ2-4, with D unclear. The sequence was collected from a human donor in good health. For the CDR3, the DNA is TGTGCCAGCAGCCAGGAACCCCATATTCAGTACTTC. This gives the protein CASSQEPHIQYF.